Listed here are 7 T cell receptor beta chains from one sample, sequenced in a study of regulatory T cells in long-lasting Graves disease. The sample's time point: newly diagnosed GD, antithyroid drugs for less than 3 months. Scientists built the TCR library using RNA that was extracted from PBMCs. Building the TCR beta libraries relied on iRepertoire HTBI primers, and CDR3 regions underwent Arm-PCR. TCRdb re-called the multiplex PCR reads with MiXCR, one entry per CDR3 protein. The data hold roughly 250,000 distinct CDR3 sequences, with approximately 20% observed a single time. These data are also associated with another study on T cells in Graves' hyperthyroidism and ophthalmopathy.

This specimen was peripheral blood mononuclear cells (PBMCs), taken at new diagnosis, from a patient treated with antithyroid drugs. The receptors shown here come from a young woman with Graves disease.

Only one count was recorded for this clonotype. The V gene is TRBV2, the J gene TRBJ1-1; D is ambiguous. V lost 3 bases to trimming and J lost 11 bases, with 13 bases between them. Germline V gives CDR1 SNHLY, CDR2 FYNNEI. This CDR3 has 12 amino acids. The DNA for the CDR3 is TGTGCCAGCAGTGACGCCGTGGGTCGGGCTTTCTTT. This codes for CASSDAVGRAFF.

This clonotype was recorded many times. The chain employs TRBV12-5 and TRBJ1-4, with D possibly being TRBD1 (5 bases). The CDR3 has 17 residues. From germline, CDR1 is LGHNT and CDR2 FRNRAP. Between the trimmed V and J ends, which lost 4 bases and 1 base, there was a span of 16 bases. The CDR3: CASGSPPGQRTNEKLFF. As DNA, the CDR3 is TGTGCTAGTGGTTCACCCCCGGGGCAGAGAACTAATGAAAAACTGTTTTTT.

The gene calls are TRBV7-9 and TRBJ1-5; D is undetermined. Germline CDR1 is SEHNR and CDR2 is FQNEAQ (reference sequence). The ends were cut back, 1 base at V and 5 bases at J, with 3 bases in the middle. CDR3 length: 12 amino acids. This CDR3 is CASSLDDQPQHF. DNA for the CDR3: TGTGCCAGCAGCTTAGATGATCAGCCCCAGCATTTT.

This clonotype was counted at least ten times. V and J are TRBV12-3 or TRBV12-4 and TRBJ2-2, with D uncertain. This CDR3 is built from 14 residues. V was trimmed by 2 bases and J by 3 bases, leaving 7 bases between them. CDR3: CASSLSLYTGELFF. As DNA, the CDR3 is TGTGCCAGCAGTTTATCTCTTTACACCGGGGAGCTGTTTTTT.

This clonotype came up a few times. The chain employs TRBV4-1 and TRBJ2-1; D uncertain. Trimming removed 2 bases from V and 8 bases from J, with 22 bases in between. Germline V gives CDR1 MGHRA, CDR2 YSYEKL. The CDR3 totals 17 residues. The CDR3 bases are TGCGCCAGCAGCCAACCCCGCCGAGGCCGCTCCTTAGATGAGCAGTTCTTC. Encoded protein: CASSQPRRGRSLDEQFF.

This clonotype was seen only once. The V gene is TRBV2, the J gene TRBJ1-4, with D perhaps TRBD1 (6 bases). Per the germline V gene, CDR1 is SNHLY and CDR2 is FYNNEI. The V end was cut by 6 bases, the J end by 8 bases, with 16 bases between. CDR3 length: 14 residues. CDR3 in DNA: TGTGCCAGCAGCGAGGACGGGGGGCGGGAAAAACTGTTTTTT. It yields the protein CASSEDGGREKLFF.

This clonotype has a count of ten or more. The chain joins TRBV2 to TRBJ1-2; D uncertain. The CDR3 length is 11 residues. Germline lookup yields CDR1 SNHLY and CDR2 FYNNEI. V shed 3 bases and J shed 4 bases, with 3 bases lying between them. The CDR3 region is CASSEAYGYTF. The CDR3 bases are TGTGCCAGCAGTGAGGCCTATGGCTACACCTTC. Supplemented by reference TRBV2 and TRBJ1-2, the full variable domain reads EPEVTQTPSHQVTQMGQEVILRCVPISNHLYFYWYRQILGQKVEFLVSFYNNEISEKSEIFDDQFSVERPDGSNFTLKIRSTKLEDSAMYFCASSEAYGYTFGSGTRLTVV.